Reported below is one TCR beta chain. Sequenced by immunoSEQ multiplex PCR; TCRdb stores in-frame clones only, minus some. The sample has roughly 2.2 million clones, roughly 90% seen once; the top ten hold 0.37%. Donors included only healthy HIV-negative adults lacking recent acute infections or vaccinations. CD4+ cells underwent separation, giving CD45RA+ naive and CD45RA-negative memory subsets. The data were taken from a study of shared clonotypes between healthy human individuals. There are 15 residues in the CDR3. V was clipped by 5 bases and J by 1 base; unmatched bases: 3. The germline V gene encodes CDR1 MDHEN and CDR2 SYDVKM.

This clonotype originated in a young man in good health. Some clones in this sample may be carry-over from other donors' samples. The chain employs TRBV28 and TRBJ2-7; the match to TRBD2 covers 12 bases. The sequenced sample consisted of naive CD4+ T cells from PBMCs. Noted subset: CD45RA+ positively selected. DNA for the CDR3: TGTGCCAGCAGTACCCTAGCGGGAGGGTCCTACGAGCAGTACTTC. Translating it yields CASSTLAGGSYEQYF.